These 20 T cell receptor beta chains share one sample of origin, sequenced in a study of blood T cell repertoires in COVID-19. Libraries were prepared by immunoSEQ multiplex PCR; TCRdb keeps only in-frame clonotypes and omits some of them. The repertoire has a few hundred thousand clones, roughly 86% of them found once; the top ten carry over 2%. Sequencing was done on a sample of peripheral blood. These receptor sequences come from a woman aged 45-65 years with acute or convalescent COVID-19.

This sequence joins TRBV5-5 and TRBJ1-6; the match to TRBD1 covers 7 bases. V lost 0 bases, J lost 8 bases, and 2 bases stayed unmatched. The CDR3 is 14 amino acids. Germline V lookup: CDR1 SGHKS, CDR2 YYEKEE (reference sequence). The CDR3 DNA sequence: TGTGCCAGCAGCTTGGGGGACAGTTATTCACCCCTCCACTTT. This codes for CASSLGDSYSPLHF.

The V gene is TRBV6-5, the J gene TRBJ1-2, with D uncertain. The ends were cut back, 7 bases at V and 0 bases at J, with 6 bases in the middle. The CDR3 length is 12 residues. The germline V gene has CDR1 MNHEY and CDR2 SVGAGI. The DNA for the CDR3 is TGTGCCAGCACCACAGCTAACTATGGCTACACCTTC. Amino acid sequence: CASTTANYGYTF.

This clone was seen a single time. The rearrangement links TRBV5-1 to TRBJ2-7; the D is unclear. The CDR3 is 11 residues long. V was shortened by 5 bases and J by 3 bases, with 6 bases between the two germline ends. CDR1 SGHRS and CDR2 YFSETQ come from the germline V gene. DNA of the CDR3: TGCGCCAGCAGTTTAGACTACGAGCAGTACTTC. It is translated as CASSLDYEQYF.

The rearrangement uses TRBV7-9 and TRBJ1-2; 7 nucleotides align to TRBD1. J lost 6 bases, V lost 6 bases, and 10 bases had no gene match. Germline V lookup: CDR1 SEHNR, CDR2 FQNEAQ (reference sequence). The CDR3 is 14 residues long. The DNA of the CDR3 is TGTGCCAGCAGGCCTCCAGGGGGATCGCATGGCTACACCTTC. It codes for CASRPPGGSHGYTF.

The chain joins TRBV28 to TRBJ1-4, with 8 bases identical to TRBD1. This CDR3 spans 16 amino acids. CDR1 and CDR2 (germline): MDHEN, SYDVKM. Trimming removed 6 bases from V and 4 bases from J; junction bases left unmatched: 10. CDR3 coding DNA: TGTGCCAGCAGCCTGACAGGGGCCGGCCTTAATGAAAAACTGTTTTTT. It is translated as CASSLTGAGLNEKLFF.

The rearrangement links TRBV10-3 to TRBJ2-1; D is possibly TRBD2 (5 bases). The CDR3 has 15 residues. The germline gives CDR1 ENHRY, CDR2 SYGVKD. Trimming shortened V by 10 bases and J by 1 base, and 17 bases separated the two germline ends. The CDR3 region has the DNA TGTGCCAACGGTAAGGACTCGGCATCCTACAATGAGCAGTTCTTC. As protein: CANGKDSASYNEQFF.

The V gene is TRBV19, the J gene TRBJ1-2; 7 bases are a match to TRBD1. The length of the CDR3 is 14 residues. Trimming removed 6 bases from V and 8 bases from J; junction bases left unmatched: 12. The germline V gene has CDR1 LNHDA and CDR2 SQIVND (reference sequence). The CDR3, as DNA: TGTGCCAGTAGACCGGGACAGCTCCGAGGGGGCTACACCTTC. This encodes CASRPGQLRGGYTF.

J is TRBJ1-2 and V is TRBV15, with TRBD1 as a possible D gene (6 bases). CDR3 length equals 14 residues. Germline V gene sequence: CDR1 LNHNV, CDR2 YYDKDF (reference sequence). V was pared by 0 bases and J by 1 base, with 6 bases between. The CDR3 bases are TGTGCCACCAGCAGAGACAGGGGTAACTATGGCTACACCTTC. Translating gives CATSRDRGNYGYTF.

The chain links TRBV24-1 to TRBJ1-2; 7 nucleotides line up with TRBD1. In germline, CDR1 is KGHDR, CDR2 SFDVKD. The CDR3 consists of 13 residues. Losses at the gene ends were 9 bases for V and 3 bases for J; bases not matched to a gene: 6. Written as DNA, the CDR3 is TGTGCCACCGAAGGACAGGACGACTATGGCTACACCTTC. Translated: CATEGQDDYGYTF.

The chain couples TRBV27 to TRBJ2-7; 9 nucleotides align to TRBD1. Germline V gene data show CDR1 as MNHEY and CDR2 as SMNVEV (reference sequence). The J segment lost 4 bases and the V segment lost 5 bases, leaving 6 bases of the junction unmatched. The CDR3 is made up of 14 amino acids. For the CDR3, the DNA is TGTGCCAGCAGTCTCGGACAGGGGCGGTACGAGCAGTACTTC. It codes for CASSLGQGRYEQYF.

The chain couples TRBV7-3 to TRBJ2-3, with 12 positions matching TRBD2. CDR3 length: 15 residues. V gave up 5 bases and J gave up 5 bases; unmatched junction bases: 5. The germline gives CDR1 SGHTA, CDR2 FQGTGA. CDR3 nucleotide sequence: TGTGCCAGCAGCCGCTCTAGCGGGAGGGGAGATACGCAGTATTTT. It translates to CASSRSSGRGDTQYF.

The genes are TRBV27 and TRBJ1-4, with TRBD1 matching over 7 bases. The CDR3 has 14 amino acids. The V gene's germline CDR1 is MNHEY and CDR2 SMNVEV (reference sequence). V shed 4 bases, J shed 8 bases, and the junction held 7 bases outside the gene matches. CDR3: CASSSTGWEEKLFF. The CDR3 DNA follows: TGTGCCAGCAGTTCGACAGGGTGGGAGGAAAAACTGTTTTTT.

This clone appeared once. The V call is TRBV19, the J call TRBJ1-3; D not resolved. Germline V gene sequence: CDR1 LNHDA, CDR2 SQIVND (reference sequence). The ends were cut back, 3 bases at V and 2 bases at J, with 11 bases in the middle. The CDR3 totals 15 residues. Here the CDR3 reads CASSIGSYAGNTIYF. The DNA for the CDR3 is TGTGCCAGTAGTATCGGTAGCTATGCTGGAAACACCATATATTTT.

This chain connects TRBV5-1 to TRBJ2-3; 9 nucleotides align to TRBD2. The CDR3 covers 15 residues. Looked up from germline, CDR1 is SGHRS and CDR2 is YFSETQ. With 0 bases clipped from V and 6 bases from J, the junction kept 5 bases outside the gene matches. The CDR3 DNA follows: TGCGCCAGCAGCTTGGGAATTAGCGGGAGTGATACGCAGTATTTT. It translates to CASSLGISGSDTQYF.

CDR3 nucleotide sequence: TGTGCCAGCGGGACAGGGGCTGGGGCCAACGTCCTGACTTTC. Translated: CASGTGAGANVLTF. V gene TRBV19 combines with J gene TRBJ2-6, with TRBD1 identical over 10 bases. Germline trimming cut 9 bases from V and 2 bases from J; bases unmatched to any gene: 1. CDR3 size: 14 residues. Germline CDR1 reads LNHDA; CDR2 reads SQIVND (reference sequence). Combining the CDR3 with reference TRBV19 and TRBJ2-6 gives the whole variable domain DGGITQSPKYLFRKEGQNVTLSCEQNLNHDAMYWYRQDPGQGLRLIYYSQIVNDFQKGDIAEGYSVSREKKESFPLTVTSAQKNPTAFYLCASGTGAGANVLTFGAGSRLTVL.

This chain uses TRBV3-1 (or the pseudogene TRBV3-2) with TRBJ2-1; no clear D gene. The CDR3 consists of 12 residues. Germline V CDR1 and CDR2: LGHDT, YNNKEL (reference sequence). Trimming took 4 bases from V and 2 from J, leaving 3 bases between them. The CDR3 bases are TGTGCCAGCAGCCCCACCTACAATGAGCAGTTCTTC. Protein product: CASSPTYNEQFF.

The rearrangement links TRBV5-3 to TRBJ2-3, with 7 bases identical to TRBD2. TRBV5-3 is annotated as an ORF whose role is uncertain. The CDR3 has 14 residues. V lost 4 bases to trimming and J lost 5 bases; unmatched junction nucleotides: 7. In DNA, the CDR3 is TGTGCCAGAAGCCCATGGCGGGAGCTAGATACGCAGTATTTT. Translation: CARSPWRELDTQYF.

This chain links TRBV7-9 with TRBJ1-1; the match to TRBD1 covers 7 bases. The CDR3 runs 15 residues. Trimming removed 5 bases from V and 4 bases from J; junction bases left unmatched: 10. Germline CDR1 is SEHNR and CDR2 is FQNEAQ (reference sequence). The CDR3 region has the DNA TGTGCCAGCAGCCGATCTGACAGGGAGAGCACTGAAGCTTTCTTT. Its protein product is CASSRSDRESTEAFF.

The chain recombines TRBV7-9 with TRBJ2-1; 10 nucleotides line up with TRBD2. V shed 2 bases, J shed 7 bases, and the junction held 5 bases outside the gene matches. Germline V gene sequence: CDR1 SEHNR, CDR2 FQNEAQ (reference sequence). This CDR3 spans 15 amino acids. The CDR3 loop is CASSLRAGGGNEQFF. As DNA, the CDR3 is TGTGCCAGCAGCTTAAGAGCGGGAGGGGGGAATGAGCAGTTCTTC.

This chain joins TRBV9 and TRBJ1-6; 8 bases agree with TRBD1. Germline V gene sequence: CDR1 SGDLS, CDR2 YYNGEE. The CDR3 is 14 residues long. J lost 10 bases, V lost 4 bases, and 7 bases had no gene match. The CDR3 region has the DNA TGTGCCAGCAGCTCTGGACAGGGTGAATCACCCCTCCACTTT. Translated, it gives CASSSGQGESPLHF.